The T cell receptor beta chain described here comes from a study of blood T cell repertoires in COVID-19. Background on the study: The cDNA or gDNA used as material had been derived from T cells, B-cell-depleted T cells, or PBMCs.

Source study methods: Reference gene primer amplification gave nucleated cell count estimates. Sequenced by immunoSEQ multiplex PCR; TCRdb stores in-frame clones only, minus some. V and J calls and clone size are copied from that table; D and trimming were computed from the DNA. This sample yields more than 70,000 clones, of which roughly nine tenths are seen a single time; about 5.1% belongs to the top ten. Germline CDR1 is LNHDA and CDR2 is SQIVND (reference sequence). V trimming: 6 bases; J trimming: 7 bases; junction bases outside the gene matches: 13. There are 17 residues in the CDR3. The chain couples TRBV19 to TRBJ2-4; 12 nucleotides align to TRBD2. The sample consisted of peripheral blood. This TCR came from a woman aged 18-29 years with acute or convalescent COVID-19. The CDR3 DNA reads as TGTGCCAGTAGCGTTCCTCCGCTAGCGGGAGGGCCGAACATTCAGTACTTC. Translation: CASSVPPLAGGPNIQYF.